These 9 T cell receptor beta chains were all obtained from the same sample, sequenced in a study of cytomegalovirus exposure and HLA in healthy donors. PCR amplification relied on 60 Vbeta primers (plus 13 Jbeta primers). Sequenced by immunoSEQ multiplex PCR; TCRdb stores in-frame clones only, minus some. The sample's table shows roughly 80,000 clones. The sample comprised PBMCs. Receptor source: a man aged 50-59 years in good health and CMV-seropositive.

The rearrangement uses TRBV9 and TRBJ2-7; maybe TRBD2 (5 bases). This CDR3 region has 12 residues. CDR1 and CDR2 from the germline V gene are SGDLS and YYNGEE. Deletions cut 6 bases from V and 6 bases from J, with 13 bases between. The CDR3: CASTRIGSEQYV. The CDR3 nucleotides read TGTGCCAGCACCCGTATAGGGAGCGAGCAGTACGTC.

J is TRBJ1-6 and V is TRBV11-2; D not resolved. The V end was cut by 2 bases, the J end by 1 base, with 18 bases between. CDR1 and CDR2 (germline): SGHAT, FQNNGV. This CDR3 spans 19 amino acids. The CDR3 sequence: CASSLPFRGRGSYNSPLHF. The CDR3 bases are TGTGCCAGCAGCTTACCCTTTCGAGGAAGAGGGTCCTATAATTCACCCCTCCACTTT.

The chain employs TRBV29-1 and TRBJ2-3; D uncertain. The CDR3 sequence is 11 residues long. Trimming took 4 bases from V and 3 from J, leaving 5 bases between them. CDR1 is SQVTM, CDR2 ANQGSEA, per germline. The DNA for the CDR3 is TGCAGCGTTGCACAGACAGATACGCAGTATTTT. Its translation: CSVAQTDTQYF.

The CDR3 is CASSIMLPGLSGANVLTF. DNA for the CDR3: TGTGCCAGTAGTATTATGTTGCCAGGCCTCTCTGGGGCCAACGTCCTGACTTTC. The gene calls are TRBV19 and TRBJ2-6, with D unresolved. From germline, CDR1 is LNHDA and CDR2 SQIVND (reference sequence). V lost 3 bases and J 0 bases, leaving 15 bases between the germline ends. The CDR3 loop spans 18 amino acids.

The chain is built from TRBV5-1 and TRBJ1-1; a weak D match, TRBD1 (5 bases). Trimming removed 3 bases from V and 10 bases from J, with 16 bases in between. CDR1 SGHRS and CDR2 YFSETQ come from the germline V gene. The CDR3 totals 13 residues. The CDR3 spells CASSSGGGVGAFF. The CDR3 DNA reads TGCGCCAGCAGCTCGGGGGGTGGGGTCGGAGCTTTCTTT.

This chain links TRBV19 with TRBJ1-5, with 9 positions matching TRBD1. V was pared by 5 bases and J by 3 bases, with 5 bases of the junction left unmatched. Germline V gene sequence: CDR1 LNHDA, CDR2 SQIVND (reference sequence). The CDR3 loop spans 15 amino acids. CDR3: CASSEQGAYNQPQHF. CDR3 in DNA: TGTGCCAGTAGTGAACAGGGGGCCTACAATCAGCCCCAGCATTTT.

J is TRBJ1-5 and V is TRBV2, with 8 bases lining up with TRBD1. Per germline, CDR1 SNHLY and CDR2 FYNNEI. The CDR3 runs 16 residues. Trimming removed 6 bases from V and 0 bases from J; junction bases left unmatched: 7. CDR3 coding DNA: TGTGCCAGCAGCCAATTGGACAGGGTTAGCAATCAGCCCCAGCATTTT. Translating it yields CASSQLDRVSNQPQHF.

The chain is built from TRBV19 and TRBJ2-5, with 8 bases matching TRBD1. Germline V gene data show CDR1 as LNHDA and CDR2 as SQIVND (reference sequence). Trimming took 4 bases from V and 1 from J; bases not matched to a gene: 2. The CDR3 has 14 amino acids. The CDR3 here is CASSNGQGQETQYF. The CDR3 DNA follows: TGTGCCAGTAGTAACGGACAGGGCCAAGAGACCCAGTACTTC.

The CDR3 bases are TGTGCCATCACGGGACAGGGGGATGACTATGGCTACACCTTC. Protein sequence: CAITGQGDDYGYTF. The gene calls are TRBV28 and TRBJ1-2, with 11 bases that match TRBD1. The trim removed 10 bases at V and 3 bases at J, leaving 7 bases unmatched. In germline, CDR1 is MDHEN, CDR2 SYDVKM. The CDR3 is 14 amino acids.